One and the same sample provided the 2 T cell receptor beta chains below, sequenced in a study of blood T cell repertoires in COVID-19. Generated by immunoSEQ multiplex PCR, the TCRdb table keeps only in-frame clones and is missing some. The sample yields fewer than 300,000 clones, 88% seen once. Source material: peripheral blood. Receptors originate from a woman aged 35 to 49 who had recovered from COVID-19.

This clone was seen only once. The chain couples TRBV6-5 to TRBJ2-1; 9 positions agree with TRBD1. The CDR3 is 12 amino acids. The germline V gene encodes CDR1 MNHEY and CDR2 SVGAGI. Unmatched junction bases numbered 4, after V lost 2 bases and J lost 14 bases. As DNA, the CDR3 is TGTGCCAGCAGTTACGGCGGGACAGGGAAGTTCTTC. Residues: CASSYGGTGKFF.

This clone has more than one count but fewer than ten. This chain links TRBV24-1 with TRBJ1-1, with 7 bases matching TRBD1. The V and J ends lost 4 bases and 8 bases, in that order; junction bases with no gene match: 6. Germline CDR1 KGHDR, CDR2 SFDVKD. The CDR3 has 13 amino acids. CDR3 protein: CATSDPNRGEAFF. The CDR3 region has the DNA TGTGCCACCAGTGACCCAAACAGGGGAGAAGCTTTCTTT.